This T cell receptor beta chain emerged from a study of cytomegalovirus exposure and HLA in healthy donors. The V end was cut by 4 bases, the J end by 7 bases, with 8 bases between. This CDR3 has 11 residues. Germline values: CDR1 SGHNT, CDR2 YYREEE (reference sequence). The PCR ran on 60 Vbeta and 13 Jbeta primers. Profiling relied on immunoSEQ multiplex PCR, and the TCRdb table lists in-frame clones only, not all of them. The data show around 160,000 clones, roughly 85% seen once. The clonotype was recovered from a man aged 50-60 years in good health and CMV-seropositive. Sequencing was done on a sample of PBMCs. The V call is TRBV5-4, the J call TRBJ1-1; no definite D call. CDR3 DNA sequence: TGTGCCAGCAGCCGGGCGGGTGAAGCTTTCTTT. Its translation: CASSRAGEAFF.